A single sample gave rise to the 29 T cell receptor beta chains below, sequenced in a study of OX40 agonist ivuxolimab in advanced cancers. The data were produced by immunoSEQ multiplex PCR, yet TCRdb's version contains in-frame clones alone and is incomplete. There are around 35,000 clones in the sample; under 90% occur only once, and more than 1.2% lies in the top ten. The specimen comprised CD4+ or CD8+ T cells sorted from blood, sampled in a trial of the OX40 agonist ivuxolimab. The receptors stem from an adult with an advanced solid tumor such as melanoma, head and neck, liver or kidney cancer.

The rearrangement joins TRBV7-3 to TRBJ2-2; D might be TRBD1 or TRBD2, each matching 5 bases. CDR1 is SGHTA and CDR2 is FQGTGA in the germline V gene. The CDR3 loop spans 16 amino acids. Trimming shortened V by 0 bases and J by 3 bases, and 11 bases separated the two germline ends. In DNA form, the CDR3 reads TGTGCCAGCAGCTTAACTGGGGACCCAGACACCGGGGAGCTGTTTTTT. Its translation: CASSLTGDPDTGELFF.

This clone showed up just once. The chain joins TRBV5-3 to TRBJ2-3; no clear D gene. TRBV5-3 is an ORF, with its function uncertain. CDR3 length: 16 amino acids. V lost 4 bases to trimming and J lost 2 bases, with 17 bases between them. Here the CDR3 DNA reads TGTGCCAGAAGCGCCTTGACCGGCCGGGTCACAGATACGCAGTATTTT. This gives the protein CARSALTGRVTDTQYF.

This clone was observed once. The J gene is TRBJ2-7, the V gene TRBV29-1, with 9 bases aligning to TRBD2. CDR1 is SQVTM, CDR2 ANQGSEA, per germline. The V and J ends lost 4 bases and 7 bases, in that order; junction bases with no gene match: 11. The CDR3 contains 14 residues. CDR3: CSVVEVAGVREQYF. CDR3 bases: TGCAGCGTTGTAGAGGTAGCGGGAGTGCGGGAGCAGTACTTC.

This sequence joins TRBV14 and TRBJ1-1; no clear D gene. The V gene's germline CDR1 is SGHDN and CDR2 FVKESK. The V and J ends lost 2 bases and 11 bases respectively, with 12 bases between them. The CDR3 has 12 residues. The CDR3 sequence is CASSQFVTTAFF. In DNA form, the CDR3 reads TGTGCCAGCAGCCAATTCGTTACGACGGCTTTCTTT.

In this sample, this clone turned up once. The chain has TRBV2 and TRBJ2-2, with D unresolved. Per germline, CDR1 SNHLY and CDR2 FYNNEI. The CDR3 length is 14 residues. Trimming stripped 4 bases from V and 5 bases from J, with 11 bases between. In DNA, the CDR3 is TGTGCCAGCAGTGGGCAAAGAGGTACCGGGGAGCTGTTTTTT. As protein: CASSGQRGTGELFF.

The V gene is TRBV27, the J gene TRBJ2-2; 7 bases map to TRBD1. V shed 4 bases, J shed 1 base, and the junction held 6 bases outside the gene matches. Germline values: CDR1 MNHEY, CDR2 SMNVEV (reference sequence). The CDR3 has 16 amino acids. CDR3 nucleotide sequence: TGTGCCAGCAGTTGGGCCGGGACAGAGAACACCGGGGAGCTGTTTTTT. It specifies CASSWAGTENTGELFF.

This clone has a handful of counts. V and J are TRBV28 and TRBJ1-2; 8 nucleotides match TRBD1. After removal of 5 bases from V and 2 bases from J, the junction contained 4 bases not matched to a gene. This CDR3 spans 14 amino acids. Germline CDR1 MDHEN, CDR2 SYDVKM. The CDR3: CASSRTGHNYGYTF. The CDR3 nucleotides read TGTGCCAGCAGTCGGACAGGGCACAACTATGGCTACACCTTC.

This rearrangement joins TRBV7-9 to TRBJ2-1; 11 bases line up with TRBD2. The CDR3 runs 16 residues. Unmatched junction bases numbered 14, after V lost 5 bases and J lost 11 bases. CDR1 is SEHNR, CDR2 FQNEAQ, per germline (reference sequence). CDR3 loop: CASSKELAGAGDKQFF. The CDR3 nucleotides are TGTGCCAGCAGCAAGGAACTAGCGGGAGCCGGGGATAAGCAGTTCTTC.

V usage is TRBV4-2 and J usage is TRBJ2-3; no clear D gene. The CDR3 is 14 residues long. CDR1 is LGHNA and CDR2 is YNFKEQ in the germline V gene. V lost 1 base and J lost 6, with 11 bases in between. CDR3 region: CASSQGTDWDTQYF. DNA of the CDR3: TGTGCCAGCAGCCAAGGGACCGATTGGGATACGCAGTATTTT.

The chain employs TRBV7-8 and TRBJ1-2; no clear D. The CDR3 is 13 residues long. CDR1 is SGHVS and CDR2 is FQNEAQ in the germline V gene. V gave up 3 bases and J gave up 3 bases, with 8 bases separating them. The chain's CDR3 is CASSLKRYYGYTF. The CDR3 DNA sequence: TGTGCCAGCAGCTTGAAGAGATACTATGGCTACACCTTC.

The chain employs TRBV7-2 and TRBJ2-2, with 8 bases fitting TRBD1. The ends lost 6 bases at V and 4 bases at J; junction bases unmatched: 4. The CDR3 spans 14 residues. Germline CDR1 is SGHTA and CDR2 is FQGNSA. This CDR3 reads CASRGQGRTGELFF. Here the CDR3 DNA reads TGTGCCAGCAGAGGACAGGGACGCACCGGGGAGCTGTTTTTT.

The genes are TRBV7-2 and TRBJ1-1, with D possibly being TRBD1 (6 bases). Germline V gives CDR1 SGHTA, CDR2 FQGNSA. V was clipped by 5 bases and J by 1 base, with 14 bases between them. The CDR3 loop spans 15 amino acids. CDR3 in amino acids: CASSTAGTPNTEAFF. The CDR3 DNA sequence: TGTGCCAGCAGCACCGCCGGGACACCGAACACTGAAGCTTTCTTT.

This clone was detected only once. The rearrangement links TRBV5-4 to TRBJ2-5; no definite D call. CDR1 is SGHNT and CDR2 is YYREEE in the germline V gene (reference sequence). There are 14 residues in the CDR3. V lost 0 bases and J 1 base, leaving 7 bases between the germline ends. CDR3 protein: CASSLGQTQETQYF. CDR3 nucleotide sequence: TGTGCCAGCAGCTTGGGGCAGACCCAAGAGACCCAGTACTTC.

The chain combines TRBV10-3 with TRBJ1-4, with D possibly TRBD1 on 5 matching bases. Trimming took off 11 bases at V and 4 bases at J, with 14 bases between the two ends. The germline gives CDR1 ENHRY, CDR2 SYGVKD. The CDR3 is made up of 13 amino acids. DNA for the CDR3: TGTGCCTCTGGAGGGGCTGATAATGAAAAACTGTTTTTT. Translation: CASGGADNEKLFF.

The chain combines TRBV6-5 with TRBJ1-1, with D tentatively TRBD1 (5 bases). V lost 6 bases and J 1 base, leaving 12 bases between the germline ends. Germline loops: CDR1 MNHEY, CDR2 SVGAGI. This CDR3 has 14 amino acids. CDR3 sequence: CASRMGTGNTEAFF. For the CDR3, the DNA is TGTGCCAGCAGGATGGGGACGGGGAACACTGAAGCTTTCTTT.

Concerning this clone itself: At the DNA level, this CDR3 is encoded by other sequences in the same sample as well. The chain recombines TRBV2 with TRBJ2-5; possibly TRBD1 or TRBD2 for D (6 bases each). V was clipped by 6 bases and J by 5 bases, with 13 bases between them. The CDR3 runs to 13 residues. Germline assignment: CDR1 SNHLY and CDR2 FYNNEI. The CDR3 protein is CASRRTGAETQYF. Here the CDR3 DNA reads TGTGCCAGCAGACGGACGGGGGCGGAGACCCAGTACTTC.

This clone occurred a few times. CDR3 DNA sequence: TGTGCCAGTAGTCCTTATAGGGACTACGAGCAGTACTTC. Protein product: CASSPYRDYEQYF. J is TRBJ2-7 and V is TRBV19; D uncertain. The germline CDR1 and CDR2 sequences are LNHDA and SQIVND (reference sequence). CDR3 length: 13 amino acids. V lost 5 bases to trimming and J lost 3 bases, with 11 bases between them.

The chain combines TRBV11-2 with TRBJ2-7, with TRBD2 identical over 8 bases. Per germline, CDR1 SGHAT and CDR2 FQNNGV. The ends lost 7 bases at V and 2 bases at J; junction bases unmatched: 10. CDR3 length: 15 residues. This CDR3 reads CASTVSGRGAYEQYF. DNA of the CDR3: TGTGCCAGCACCGTTTCGGGGCGGGGGGCCTACGAGCAGTACTTC.

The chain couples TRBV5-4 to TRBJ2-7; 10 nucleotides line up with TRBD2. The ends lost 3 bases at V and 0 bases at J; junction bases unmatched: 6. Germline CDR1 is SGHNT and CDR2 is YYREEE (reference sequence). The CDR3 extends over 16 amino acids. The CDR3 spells CASSSGGLASSYEQYF. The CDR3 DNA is TGTGCCAGCAGCTCTGGGGGACTAGCGAGCTCCTACGAGCAGTACTTC. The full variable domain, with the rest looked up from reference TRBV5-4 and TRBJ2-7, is ETGVTQSPTHLIKTRGQQVTLRCSSQSGHNTVSWYQQALGQGPQFIFQYYREEENGRGNFPPRFSGLQFPNYSSELNVNALELDDSALYLCASSSGGLASSYEQYFGPGTRLTVT.

CDR3 DNA sequence: TGTGCCAGCAGCGCAATGGGGGCGGGTGGCTACACCTTC. It is translated as CASSAMGAGGYTF. The rearrangement uses TRBV7-2 and TRBJ1-2, with D possibly matching TRBD1 (6 bases). V was shortened by 5 bases and J by 7 bases, with 14 bases between the two germline ends. The germline gives CDR1 SGHTA, CDR2 FQGNSA. The CDR3 runs 13 residues.

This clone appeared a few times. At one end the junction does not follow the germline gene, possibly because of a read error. The CDR3 loop reads CASSSSGDTQYF. The CDR3 DNA follows: TGTGCTAGCAGCTCTAGCGGGGATACGCAGTATTTT. The gene calls are TRBV7-7 and TRBJ2-3, with TRBD2 matching over 8 bases. This CDR3 comprises 12 residues. The germline V gene encodes CDR1 SSHAT and CDR2 FNYEAQ (reference sequence).

The CDR3 spells CAISGPQYNEQFF. Here the CDR3 DNA reads TGTGCCATCAGTGGCCCACAGTACAATGAGCAGTTCTTC. The gene calls are TRBV10-3 and TRBJ2-1; no firm D call. Germline loops: CDR1 ENHRY, CDR2 SYGVKD. The V end lost 4 bases, the J end lost 4 bases, and 8 bases lay between the germline ends. The length of the CDR3 is 13 residues.

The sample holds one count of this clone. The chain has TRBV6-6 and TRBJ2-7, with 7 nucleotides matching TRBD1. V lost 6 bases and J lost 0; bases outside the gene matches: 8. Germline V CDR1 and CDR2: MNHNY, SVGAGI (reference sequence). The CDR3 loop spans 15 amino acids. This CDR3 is CASSPGQLYSYEQYF. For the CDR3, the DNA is TGTGCCAGCAGCCCGGGACAGCTATACTCCTACGAGCAGTACTTC.

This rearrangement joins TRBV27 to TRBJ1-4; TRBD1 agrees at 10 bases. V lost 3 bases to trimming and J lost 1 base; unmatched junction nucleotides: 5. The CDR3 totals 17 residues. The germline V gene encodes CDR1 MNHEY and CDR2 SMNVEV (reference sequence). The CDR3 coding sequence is TGTGCCAGCAGTTTCCTCGGACAGGGGGTAACTAATGAAAAACTGTTTTTT. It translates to CASSFLGQGVTNEKLFF.

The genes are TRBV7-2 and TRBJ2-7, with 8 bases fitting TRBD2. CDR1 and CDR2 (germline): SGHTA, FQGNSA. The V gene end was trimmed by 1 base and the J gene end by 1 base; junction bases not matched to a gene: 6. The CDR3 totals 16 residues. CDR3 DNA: TGTGCCAGCAGCTTAGTTCCAGCGGGAGTTTCCTACGAGCAGTACTTC. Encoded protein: CASSLVPAGVSYEQYF.

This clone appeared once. The CDR3 nucleotides read TGTGCCAGCAGCTTAGAGGTTCGTCAAGAGACCCAGTACTTC. Its translation is CASSLEVRQETQYF. This chain uses TRBV7-2 with TRBJ2-5; D gene uncertain. The V gene's germline CDR1 is SGHTA and CDR2 FQGNSA. Trimming left V 1 base short and J 2 bases short, with 8 bases between. The CDR3 sequence is 14 residues long.

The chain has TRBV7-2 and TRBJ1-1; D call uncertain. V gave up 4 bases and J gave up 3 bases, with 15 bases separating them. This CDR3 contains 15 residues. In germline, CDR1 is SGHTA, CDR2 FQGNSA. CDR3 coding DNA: TGTGCCAGCAGCTCGCAGTCGCCAACATACACTGAAGCTTTCTTT. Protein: CASSSQSPTYTEAFF.

CDR3 bases: TGTGCCAGCAGAATACAGGGTCCTGGAAACACCATATATTTT. Translated: CASRIQGPGNTIYF. The V and J genes are TRBV28 and TRBJ1-3; weak D call: TRBD1 (6 bases). The germline CDR1 and CDR2 sequences are MDHEN and SYDVKM. V was clipped by 6 bases and J by 2 bases, with 11 bases between them. This CDR3 is built from 14 residues.

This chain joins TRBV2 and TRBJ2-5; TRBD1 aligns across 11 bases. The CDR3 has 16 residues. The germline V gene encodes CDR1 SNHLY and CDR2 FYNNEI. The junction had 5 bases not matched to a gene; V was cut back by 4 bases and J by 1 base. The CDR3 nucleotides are TGTGCCAGCAGTGTTACCGGGACAGGGGGCCAAGAGACCCAGTACTTC. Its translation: CASSVTGTGGQETQYF. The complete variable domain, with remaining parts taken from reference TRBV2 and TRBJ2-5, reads EPEVTQTPSHQVTQMGQEVILRCVPISNHLYFYWYRQILGQKVEFLVSFYNNEISEKSEIFDDQFSVERPDGSNFTLKIRSTKLEDSAMYFCASSVTGTGGQETQYFGPGTRLLVL.